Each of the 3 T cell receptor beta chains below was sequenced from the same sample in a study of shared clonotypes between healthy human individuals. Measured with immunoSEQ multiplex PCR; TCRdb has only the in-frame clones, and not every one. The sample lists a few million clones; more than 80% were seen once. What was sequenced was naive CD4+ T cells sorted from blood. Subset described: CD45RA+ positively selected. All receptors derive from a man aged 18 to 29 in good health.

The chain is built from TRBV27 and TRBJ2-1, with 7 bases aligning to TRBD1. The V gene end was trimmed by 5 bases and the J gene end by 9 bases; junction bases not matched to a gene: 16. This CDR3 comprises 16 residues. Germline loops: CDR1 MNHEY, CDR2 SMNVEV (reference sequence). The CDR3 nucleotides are TGTGCCAGCAGTCCGAGAATGGGAGAAGGGGGCCCTGAGCAGTTCTTC. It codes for CASSPRMGEGGPEQFF.

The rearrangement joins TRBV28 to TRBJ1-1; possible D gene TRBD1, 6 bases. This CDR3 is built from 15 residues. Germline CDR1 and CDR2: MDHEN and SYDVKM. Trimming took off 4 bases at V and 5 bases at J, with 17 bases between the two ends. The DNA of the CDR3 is TGTGCCAGCAGTTCGACAGGATCCACGGGGACTGAAGCTTTCTTT. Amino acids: CASSSTGSTGTEAFF.

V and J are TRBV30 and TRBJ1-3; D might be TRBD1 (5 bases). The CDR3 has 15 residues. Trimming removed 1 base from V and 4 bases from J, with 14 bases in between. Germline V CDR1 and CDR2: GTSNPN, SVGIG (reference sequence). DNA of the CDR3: TGTGCCTGGAGTGGGACAAGGGGCTGGGGAAACACCATATATTTT. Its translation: CAWSGTRGWGNTIYF.